These 17 T cell receptor beta chains were all obtained from the same sample, sequenced in a study of OX40 agonist ivuxolimab in advanced cancers. The method was immunoSEQ multiplex PCR; TCRdb's version includes in-frame clones alone and lacks a portion of them. The sample holds about 99,000 clones, roughly 91% seen once. The specimen comprised CD4+ or CD8+ T cells sorted from blood, sampled in a trial of the OX40 agonist ivuxolimab. These receptors all stem from an adult with an advanced solid tumor such as melanoma, head and neck, liver or kidney cancer.

J is TRBJ1-3 and V is TRBV5-1; tentative D call: TRBD1 (5 bases). Germline values: CDR1 SGHRS, CDR2 YFSETQ. The CDR3 has 14 residues. V gave up 0 bases and J gave up 4 bases, with 8 bases separating them. The chain's CDR3 is CASSLASGGNTIYF. The CDR3 DNA reads TGCGCCAGCAGCTTGGCATCAGGGGGAAACACCATATATTTT.

The chain has TRBV6-5 and TRBJ2-2; no reliable D call. The CDR3 has 13 amino acids. Trimming stripped 2 bases from V and 4 bases from J, with 5 bases between. Per germline, CDR1 MNHEY and CDR2 SVGAGI. CDR3 nucleotides: TGTGCCAGCAGTTACGACGCCACCGGGGAGCTGTTTTTT. Residues: CASSYDATGELFF.

This clone has a single count. The chain joins TRBV14 to TRBJ2-3; D may be TRBD2 (6 bases). The CDR3 runs 18 residues. Germline lookup yields CDR1 SGHDN and CDR2 FVKESK. V lost 4 bases, J lost 5 bases, and 25 bases lay in between. CDR3 region: CASSPRMSGRTRRDTQYF. Written as DNA, the CDR3 is TGTGCCAGCAGCCCACGGATGAGTGGGAGGACCCGACGAGATACGCAGTATTTT.

The CDR3 DNA reads as TGCGCCAGCAGCCCCGGACAGGGGGTATTTGGCACTGAAGCTTTCTTT. The encoded protein is CASSPGQGVFGTEAFF. The chain employs TRBV5-1 and TRBJ1-1; 10 bases are a match to TRBD1. With 4 bases clipped from V and 4 bases from J, the junction kept 10 bases outside the gene matches. This CDR3 has 16 residues. Germline CDR1 SGHRS, CDR2 YFSETQ.

The chain employs TRBV7-9 and TRBJ1-1; the D gene is possibly TRBD1 (6 bases). The CDR3 runs 17 residues. V was trimmed by 5 bases and J by 4 bases, leaving 23 bases between them. The germline CDR1 and CDR2 sequences are SEHNR and FQNEAQ (reference sequence). CDR3 coding DNA: TGTGCCAGCAGCCCCCGCCCCCTTGGCAGGGGCGGCACTGAAGCTTTCTTT. Encoded protein: CASSPRPLGRGGTEAFF. Full variable domain (remainder filled in from reference TRBV7-9 and TRBJ1-1): DTGVSQNPRHKITKRGQNVTFRCDPISEHNRLYWYRQTLGQGPEFLTYFQNEAQLEKSRLLSDRFSAERPKGSFSTLEIQRTEQGDSAMYLCASSPRPLGRGGTEAFFGQGTRLTVV.

This clone was detected only once. The V gene is TRBV4-2, the J gene TRBJ1-2; TRBD1 agrees at 9 bases. Trimming cost V 0 bases and J 7 bases; bases outside gene matches: 9. The CDR3 spans 16 residues. Germline assignment: CDR1 LGHNA and CDR2 YNFKEQ. Written as DNA, the CDR3 is TGTGCCAGCAGCCAAGATCGTACAGGGGGCGCAGGTGGCTACACCTTC. Protein sequence: CASSQDRTGGAGGYTF.

This chain uses TRBV15 with TRBJ2-5; D may be TRBD2 (5 bases). This CDR3 region has 13 residues. The germline V gene has CDR1 LNHNV and CDR2 YYDKDF (reference sequence). Trimming pared 1 base from V and 5 bases from J, leaving 8 bases between. Here the CDR3 reads CATSRGGLETQYF. The CDR3, as DNA: TGTGCCACCAGCAGAGGCGGGTTGGAGACCCAGTACTTC.

The rearrangement links TRBV7-9 to TRBJ2-1; D is undetermined. The germline CDR1 and CDR2 sequences are SEHNR and FQNEAQ (reference sequence). V dropped 6 bases and J dropped 4 bases, with 16 bases sitting between them. The CDR3 totals 15 residues. The CDR3 nucleotides are TGTGCCAGCAGAGCCGATTACGTCAGATACAATGAGCAGTTCTTC. Protein sequence: CASRADYVRYNEQFF.

The chain combines TRBV11-2 with TRBJ2-3; 8 nucleotides align to TRBD2. The CDR3 extends over 17 amino acids. The V gene end was trimmed by 5 bases and the J gene end by 4 bases; junction bases not matched to a gene: 14. Germline lookup yields CDR1 SGHAT and CDR2 FQNNGV. Here the CDR3 DNA reads TGTGCCAGCAGCCCGACATGGACTAGCTTTTACGCAGATACGCAGTATTTT. Translation: CASSPTWTSFYADTQYF.

This rearrangement joins TRBV4-3 to TRBJ2-1; D unresolved. Trimming cost V 2 bases and J 3 bases, with 11 bases left between them. CDR1 LGHNA and CDR2 YSLEER come from the germline V gene. The CDR3 runs to 15 residues. CDR3 in DNA: TGCGCCAGCAGCCAAATGGGATTAGACTACAATGAGCAGTTCTTC. The encoded protein is CASSQMGLDYNEQFF.

The gene calls are TRBV19 and TRBJ2-5; 8 positions agree with TRBD2. The J call may be wrong; the DNA end is better matched by TRBJ2-7. This CDR3 region has 15 residues. Germline lookup yields CDR1 LNHDA and CDR2 SQIVND (reference sequence). The CDR3 DNA reads TGTGCCAGTAGTCTTCGACTAGCGAAATCCTACGAGCAGTACTTC. It encodes CASSLRLAKSYEQYF.

V is TRBV11-3 and J is TRBJ2-2; perhaps D is TRBD1 or TRBD2 (5 bases each). V lost 5 bases and J lost 5, with 9 bases in between. Germline V gene data show CDR1 as SGHNT and CDR2 as YENEEA. This CDR3 has 13 residues. The CDR3: CASSTGPTGELFF. Here the CDR3 DNA reads TGTGCCAGCAGCACGGGACCGACCGGGGAGCTGTTTTTT.

V usage is TRBV18 and J usage is TRBJ2-7; 15 positions match TRBD2. V was clipped by 6 bases and J by 6 bases; unmatched bases: 0. The CDR3 sequence is 13 residues long. Germline CDR1 reads KGHSH; CDR2 reads LQKENI. The CDR3 nucleotides are TGTGCCAGCTCGGGACTAGCGGGAGGCGAGCAGTACTTC. It is translated as CASSGLAGGEQYF.

This clone was detected once. V usage is TRBV7-9 and J usage is TRBJ2-5; 11 positions agree with TRBD1. Germline V gene sequence: CDR1 SEHNR, CDR2 FQNEAQ (reference sequence). J lost 1 base, V lost 7 bases, and 5 bases had no gene match. The CDR3 has 15 residues. CDR3 DNA: TGTGCCAGCACCCCGGGACAGGGGGGCCAAGAGACCCAGTACTTC. This translates into CASTPGQGGQETQYF.

The chain is built from TRBV6-6 and TRBJ2-5; 8 bases are a match to TRBD1. V gave up 5 bases and J gave up 4 bases; unmatched junction bases: 9. The CDR3 has 15 amino acids. Germline V gene lookup returns CDR1 MNHNY and CDR2 SVGAGI (reference sequence). CDR3: CASSLGQVSRETQYF. The CDR3 DNA sequence: TGTGCCAGCAGTCTGGGACAGGTTTCGCGAGAGACCCAGTACTTC.

This chain's CDR3 is CASSPRRDSGETQYF. The CDR3 bases are TGTGCCAGCTCACCGAGGCGGGATAGCGGGGAGACCCAGTACTTC. The chain couples TRBV18 to TRBJ2-5, with TRBD2 matching over 7 bases. The germline gives CDR1 KGHSH, CDR2 LQKENI. V trimming: 3 bases; J trimming: 5 bases; junction bases outside the gene matches: 9. CDR3 length: 15 amino acids.

The genes are TRBV18 and TRBJ2-2, with D unclear. Trimming stripped 2 bases from V and 4 bases from J, with 11 bases between. Germline-derived CDR1 and CDR2 are KGHSH and LQKENI. The CDR3 contains 15 residues. CDR3: CASSPSRVGTGELFF. CDR3 nucleotides: TGTGCCAGCTCACCATCGCGAGTTGGCACCGGGGAGCTGTTTTTT.